This TCR beta chain stems from a study of blood T cells in healthy people across ages. Points from the study as a whole: Leaving the PBMCs unsorted stopped any conclusive comparison of naive versus antigen-experienced cells.

Sample donors were healthy Caucasian individuals that came from Russia, aged roughly 6 to 90. From germline, CDR1 is SEHNR and CDR2 FQNEAQ (reference sequence). With 5 bases removed from V and 7 bases from J, the gap between germline ends came to 15 bases. CDR3 length equals 15 residues. Through a sample-barcoded 5' primer and a J-beta primer mix, a second PCR was run for roughly 7 to 12 cycles. TCRdb itself ran the 5' RACE reads through MiXCR, one entry per CDR3 protein. The data contain fewer than 2,000,000 distinct CDR3 sequences, about two fifths of them singletons. About this clonotype: Its antigen is not known.

The sample was blood. The receptor's source is a human donor in good health. The gene calls are TRBV7-9 and TRBJ1-6; the D gene is possibly TRBD1 (6 bases). The CDR3 DNA is TGTGCCAGCAGCCAAACTACCCAGGGGAATTCACCCCTCCACTTT. This encodes CASSQTTQGNSPLHF.